This record covers a single TCR beta chain. The entry originates in a study of CD8 T cells in Susac syndrome. RNA, at 0.5 to 1 ug, was reverse transcribed with random hexamers. A single record per CDR3 protein comes from TCRdb applying MiXCR to the immunoSEQ multiplex PCR reads. This table has approximately 160,000 distinct CDR3 sequences, roughly 95% appearing once. Germline CDR1 is SGHTA and CDR2 is FQGNSA. This CDR3 has 17 amino acids. Trimming removed 6 bases from V and 5 bases from J; junction bases left unmatched: 15. This chain connects TRBV7-2 to TRBJ2-5; 10 nucleotides align to TRBD2. This sequence originates from a human donor with Susac syndrome. Sequencing used CD4+ T cells from PBMCs. DNA for the CDR3: TGTGCCAGCAGACCGTCGGGCAGCGGGGGGGCCCTTGAGACCCAGTACTTC. Its translation is CASRPSGSGGALETQYF.